These 11 T cell receptor beta chains came from one sample sequenced in a study of blood T cell repertoires in COVID-19. Repertoires were generated with immunoSEQ multiplex PCR, while TCRdb's copy carries only in-frame clones and drops some. The sample lists some 29,000 clones, nearly 80% occurring once. Sequenced: peripheral blood. The receptor source for this set is a woman in her 70s with acute or convalescent COVID-19.

The genes are TRBV18 and TRBJ2-7; 12 bases match TRBD2. CDR1 KGHSH and CDR2 LQKENI come from the germline V gene. V dropped 6 bases and J dropped 7; count of bases not matched to a gene: 10. The CDR3 runs 15 residues. The CDR3 bases are TGTGCCAGCTCGGTTAGACTAGCGGGAGATGGAGAGCAGTACTTC. Its protein is CASSVRLAGDGEQYF.

The CDR3 spells CSASPRLAGGIMETQYF. CDR3 nucleotide sequence: TGCAGTGCTAGTCCCAGACTAGCGGGAGGTATTATGGAGACCCAGTACTTC. This chain links TRBV20-1 with TRBJ2-5, with TRBD2 matching over 13 bases. The CDR3 sequence is 17 residues long. Germline V gives CDR1 DFQATT, CDR2 SNEGSKA (reference sequence). V lost 3 bases and J lost 5; bases outside the gene matches: 12.

The genes are TRBV6-2 or TRBV6-3 and TRBJ2-1; 13 nucleotides line up with TRBD2. The CDR3 loop spans 19 amino acids. V was pared by 5 bases and J by 7 bases, with 17 bases of the junction left unmatched. Looked up from germline, CDR1 is MNHEY and CDR2 is SVGEGT. CDR3 region: CASSTHVLAGGPDRNEQFF. CDR3 in DNA: TGTGCCAGCAGTACCCACGTACTAGCGGGGGGGCCAGATAGAAATGAGCAGTTCTTC.

The genes are TRBV9 and TRBJ1-2; D gene unclear. Per the germline V gene, CDR1 is SGDLS and CDR2 is YYNGEE. The V and J ends lost 3 bases and 6 bases respectively, with 21 bases between them. This CDR3 contains 16 residues. The CDR3 protein is CASSAGGQPDRNGYTF. The CDR3 DNA follows: TGTGCCAGCAGCGCCGGCGGCCAGCCGGATCGTAATGGCTACACCTTC.

V gene TRBV25-1 combines with J gene TRBJ2-3; weak D call: TRBD1 (5 bases). The length of the CDR3 is 18 residues. Trimming pared 4 bases from V and 0 bases from J, leaving 20 bases between. Per germline, CDR1 MGHDK and CDR2 SYGVNS. For the CDR3, the DNA is TGTGCCAGCAGTGGGGGCTACGAGCTGGCGTCTAGCACAGATACGCAGTATTTT. Translated, it gives CASSGGYELASSTDTQYF.

This chain links TRBV2 with TRBJ1-5; the D is unclear. Germline values: CDR1 SNHLY, CDR2 FYNNEI. The CDR3 is 15 residues long. The ends were cut back, 3 bases at V and 7 bases at J, with 16 bases in the middle. The CDR3: CASSDFFGIWQPQHF. CDR3 coding DNA: TGTGCCAGCAGTGATTTTTTCGGGATATGGCAGCCCCAGCATTTT.

The chain has TRBV30 and TRBJ2-7; 8 positions agree with TRBD1. In germline, CDR1 is GTSNPN, CDR2 SVGIG (reference sequence). V was pared by 3 bases and J by 2 bases, with 12 bases of the junction left unmatched. The CDR3 spans 16 residues. The CDR3 region has the DNA TGTGCCTGGAGCTTGCATCAAGGACAGGGCCCCTACGAGCAGTACTTC. Translating it yields CAWSLHQGQGPYEQYF.

V and J are TRBV28 and TRBJ1-6, with D maybe TRBD1 (6 bases). V dropped 5 bases and J dropped 8 bases, with 13 bases sitting between them. The germline V gene encodes CDR1 MDHEN and CDR2 SYDVKM. CDR3 length: 14 amino acids. As DNA, the CDR3 is TGTGCCAGCAGTCAAACAGGGTGGGATTCACCCCTCCACTTT. Translating it yields CASSQTGWDSPLHF.

This clone is a singleton in its sample. The CDR3 bases are TGTGCCAGCAGTGTGGAGCGGGGGAGACGCACAGATACGCAGTATTTT. It is translated as CASSVERGRRTDTQYF. The chain combines TRBV6-1 with TRBJ2-3, with TRBD2 matching over 8 bases. There are 16 residues in the CDR3. Germline values: CDR1 MNHNS, CDR2 SASEGT. Trimming took 4 bases from V and 1 from J; bases not matched to a gene: 7.

The chain uses TRBV7-3 and TRBJ2-2; 10 nucleotides line up with TRBD1. CDR1 is SGHTA and CDR2 is FQGTGA in the germline V gene. The CDR3 consists of 15 residues. V lost 5 bases to trimming and J lost 4 bases; unmatched junction nucleotides: 4. The CDR3 bases are TGTGCCAGCAGCGACCGGACAGGGGGCACCGGGGAGCTGTTTTTT. It specifies CASSDRTGGTGELFF.

The V call is TRBV19, the J call TRBJ2-3, with TRBD1 identical over 7 bases. Germline trimming cut 5 bases from V and 1 base from J; bases unmatched to any gene: 9. The CDR3 totals 16 residues. Germline CDR1 and CDR2: LNHDA and SQIVND (reference sequence). The CDR3 DNA reads TGTGCCAGTAGTCGAAAGACAGGGTCCCGCACAGATACGCAGTATTTT. Protein: CASSRKTGSRTDTQYF.